A selection of T cell receptor beta chains follows, all from one sample in a study of CD8+CD57+ T cells in acquired aplastic anemia. TCRdb reprocessed the reads with MiXCR, giving one entry per CDR3 protein. The sample records roughly 170,000 distinct CDR3 sequences, 55% to 75% being singletons. Material for sequencing was sorted CD4+, CD8+, or CD8+CD57+ T cells (not recorded which) from PBMCs. Receptors were obtained from a human donor in good health. Each CDR3 is given with its conserved first and last residue. The D gene is left open where the match is weak. Not all rows give a size; the values are once, few, many and, for expanded clones, a class.

CDR3 length | D gene | J gene | clone size | V gene | CDR3 protein | CDR3 DNA
12 | - | TRBJ1-5 | many | TRBV19 | CASSRRGQPQHF | TGTGCCAGTAGTCGCCGCGGTCAGCCCCAGCATTTT
13 | - | TRBJ2-1 | - | TRBV9 | CASSVEGINEQLF | TGTGCTAGCAGCGTAGAAGGTATCAATGAGCAGCTCTTC
14 | - | TRBJ1-2 | many | TRBV9 | CASSVVSGAYGYTF | TGTGCCAGCAGCGTAGTATCCGGCGCCTATGGCTACACCTTC
12 | - | TRBJ2-5 | - | TRBV5-1 | CASSLPPETQCF | TGCGCCAGCAGCTTGCCCCCAGAGACCCAGTGCTTC
16 | - | TRBJ2-2 | - | TRBV7-8 | CASSLAQVANTGELFF | TGTGCCAGCAGCTTAGCGCAAGTTGCCAATACCGGGGAGCTGTTTTTT
15 | - | TRBJ1-6 | - | TRBV20-1 | CSALGGVLYNSPLHF | TGCAGTGCTTTGGGAGGGGTCTTATATAATTCACCCCTCCACTTT
15 | TRBD2 | TRBJ2-1 | many | TRBV4-1 | CASSQVLAGYNEQFF | TGCGCCAGCAGCCAAGTCCTAGCGGGGTACAATGAGCAGTTCTTC
13 | TRBD1 | TRBJ1-2 | - | TRBV7-9 | CASSFVQGDGYTF | TGTGCCAGCAGCTTTGTACAGGGGGACGGCTACACCTTC
12 | - | TRBJ2-5 | - | TRBV29-1 | CSVAQDYEAQYF | TGCAGCGTTGCCCAGGACTATGAGGCCCAGTACTTC
17 | - | TRBJ1-6 | many | TRBV28 | CASSPPSLSSYNSPLHF | TGTGCCAGCAGTCCCCCGTCGCTGAGCTCCTATAATTCACCCCTCCACTTT
13 | TRBD1 | TRBJ2-7 | few | TRBV20-1 | CSAHDRVAYEQYF | TGCAGTGCTCATGACAGGGTAGCCTACGAGCAGTACTTC
12 | - | TRBJ1-1 | few | TRBV7-6 | CASSLLDAEAFF | TGTGCCAGCAGCTTACTCGACGCTGAAGCTTTCTTT
15 | TRBD1 | TRBJ1-5 | once | TRBV20-1 | CSAREDRGQTQPQHF | TGCAGTGCTAGAGAGGACAGGGGGCAGACTCAGCCCCAGCATTTT
15 | TRBD1 | TRBJ2-7 | once | TRBV20-1 | CASSILGQGSYEQYF | TGTGCCAGTAGTATCCTGGGACAGGGATCCTACGAGCAGTACTTC
14 | TRBD2 | TRBJ2-3 | - | TRBV7-6 | CASSSSGSWDTQYF | TGTGCCAGCAGCTCGAGCGGGAGCTGGGATACGCAGTATTTT
15 | TRBD2 | TRBJ2-7 | few | TRBV20-1 | CSARDHTSGPYEQYF | TGCAGTGCTAGAGATCACACTAGCGGGCCCTACGAGCAGTACTTC
14 | TRBD2 | TRBJ2-1 | many | TRBV9 | CASSVDSGSNEQFF | TGTGCCAGCAGCGTAGATAGCGGGAGCAATGAGCAGTTCTTC
15 | TRBD2 | TRBJ2-1 | - | TRBV10-1 | CASSESTSGYNEQFF | TGCGCCAGCAGTGAGTCTACTAGCGGCTACAATGAGCAGTTCTTC
12 | TRBD1 | TRBJ1-1 | - | TRBV20-1 | CSVGRGLPEAFF | TGCAGTGTTGGTAGGGGGCTCCCTGAAGCTTTCTTT
15 | TRBD1 | TRBJ1-2 | - | TRBV10-3 | CASCYGTGAIYGYTF | TGTGCCAGCTGTTATGGGACAGGGGCGATCTATGGCTACACCTTC
13 | TRBD1 | TRBJ2-3 | - | TRBV20-1 | CSARDTGEDTQYF | TGCAGTGCTAGAGATACAGGGGAAGATACGCAGTATTTT
17 | TRBD2 | TRBJ2-5 | once | TRBV30 | CAWSPSPRVAGGETQYF | TGTGCCTGGAGTCCCTCACCGCGGGTGGCGGGAGGGGAGACCCAGTACTTC